This T cell receptor (beta chain) was recorded in a study of CD8 T cells in Susac syndrome (dated by TCRdb to between 2018 and 2021). As for the study more broadly: Whether CD8+ T cell activation and differentiation in Susac syndrome was antigen driven was tested using repertoire sequencing.

RNA was extracted with the RNeasy kit and 0.5 to 1 ug was reverse transcribed using random hexamers. The immunoSEQ multiplex PCR assay, covering 54 Vbeta and 13 Jbeta segments, was used to amplify TCR beta CDR3 regions. PCR amplification bias was corrected using a synthetic template baseline for primer optimization and computational correction. From the authors' description of their analysis: Reads were annotated to V, D and J genes according to IMGT and were analyzed with immunoSEQ Analyzer, with only productive sequences retained. Clonality was calculated as one minus the Shannon entropy normalized by log2 of the number of productive unique sequences. Public and private clones were assessed among the 100 most prevalent clones of each patient and control. Susac-specific clones were defined as absent from healthy and MS cohorts, around 1,000 published viral clones and other ImmuneACCESS disease sequences. The public reads were quality trimmed at Q25 with fastp and then assembled into clones with MiXCR by TCRdb, keeping productive beta chains. Each entry merges the rows of one CDR3 protein and shows their most common DNA and genes. TCRdb, not the authors, supplied the V and J calls. The sample table lists nearly 200,000 distinct CDR3 sequences, over 90% of them with a count of one. The ten biggest clones cover just under 0.095% of the sample.

Peripheral blood CD8+ and CD4+ T cells from healthy donors, Susac syndrome patients and multiple sclerosis patients were profiled by high-throughput TCR beta sequencing. Multiple sclerosis controls were treatment-naive patients with stable or active relapsing-remitting disease fulfilling revised McDonald criteria. Bulk CD8+ and CD4+ T cells were purified magnetically by negative isolation, whereas CD8+ TEMRA cells were enriched by FACS. Blood was collected in EDTA tubes and processed within 24 hours, with PBMCs isolated through density gradient centrifugation. PBMCs intended for TCR sequencing were cryopreserved in liquid nitrogen and thawed later in a water bath at 37 degrees C. The sorted or isolated CD4+, CD8+ and CD8+ TEMRA cells reached a purity of at least 90%. Measured from the cysteine to the phenylalanine, the CDR3 is 13 residues long. The kept DNA is CDR3 alone, 39 bases in frame from the first base. V is pruned by 0 bases and J by 9 bases, leaving 3 bases of the junction without a gene match. CDR1 and CDR2 (KGHSH, LQKENI) derive from the germline V gene.

In its sample, this clonotype was seen once. What this receptor recognizes is not known. Base qualities are not at hand, and no much larger clone is one base apart. One read yields weak evidence. Results and caveats for the whole study, not just this receptor: The TCR sequencing and HLA analysis was acknowledged to have included a relatively small number of individuals.

Recombination connected TRBV18 to TRBJ2-3, and 7 bases in between align with TRBD1. Sequenced material: CD4+ T cells from PBMCs. The sequence was obtained from a human donor with multiple sclerosis. CDR3 sequence: CASSPPTGYTQYF. The DNA reads TGTGCCAGCTCACCACCGACAGGGTACACGCAGTATTTT.